Detailed here is one TCR beta chain. This entry belongs to a study of blood T cell repertoires in COVID-19. Study as a whole: The origin of the acute and convalescent COVID-19 samples was the United States, Italy and Spain. The analysed material was cDNA or gDNA that came from T cells, B-cell-depleted T cells, or PBMCs.

Per the germline V gene, CDR1 is MNHEY and CDR2 is SMNVEV (reference sequence). V shed 0 bases and J 5 bases; nucleotides not matched to a gene: 5. The CDR3 runs 15 residues. Using immunoSEQ multiplex PCR, the repertoire was profiled, and TCRdb retains in-frame clones only, with some absent. This sample has approximately 250,000 clones, with roughly 86% found just once. The TCR sequence derives from a woman aged 60 to 75 who had recovered from COVID-19. Sequenced material: peripheral blood. The V call is TRBV27, the J call TRBJ1-1; TRBD1 matches at 8 bases. DNA of the CDR3: TGTGCCAGCAGTTTATCGTGGACAGGGCTGACTGAAGCTTTCTTT. Residues: CASSLSWTGLTEAFF.